Reported below is one T cell receptor beta chain. The target antigen is unknown. These data belong to a study of T cell clonotyping in hematopoietic cell transplantation. Findings and caveats of the study: At the given depth, recipient repertoires were over 95% de novo clonotypes.

Data came from immunoSEQ multiplex PCR; TCRdb stores just in-frame clones and leaves some out. The repertoire includes 40,000 to 45,000 clones, roughly 94% of them detected once, and more than 0.7% sits in the top ten. Trimming at V came to 4 bases and at J to 2 bases, leaving 12 bases not matched to a gene. Germline lookup yields CDR1 SGHDT and CDR2 YYEEEE. The CDR3 has 16 residues. This TCR was recovered from a woman between 45 and 65 years old in good health. Some clones in this sample may be carry-over from other donors' samples. The sequencing input was peripheral blood mononuclear cells. This chain links TRBV5-6 with TRBJ2-7, with 7 bases lining up with TRBD1. The CDR3 coding sequence is TGTGCCAGCAGCGCGGAGGTCGGGACAGTAACCTACGAGCAGTACTTC. Residues: CASSAEVGTVTYEQYF. The complete variable domain, with remaining parts taken from reference TRBV5-6 and TRBJ2-7, reads DAGVTQSPTHLIKTRGQQVTLRCSPKSGHDTVSWYQQALGQGPQFIFQYYEEEERQRGNFPDRFSGHQFPNYSSELNVNALLLGDSALYLCASSAEVGTVTYEQYFGPGTRLTVT.